Each of the 25 T cell receptor beta chains below was sequenced from the same sample in a study of T cell responses to AZD1222 COVID-19 vaccine (TCRdb year 2021). This sample's time point label indicates: about 28 days (+/-7) after the second vaccine dose. The treatment or condition label, read with the paper, signifies: meningococcal conjugate vaccine given as trial control. The receptor library was made with the immunoSEQ multiplex PCR assay. This is the immuneACCESS table as TCRdb keeps it, with only in-frame sequences that have V and J called. A part of the clones is gone; compared with another copy, unresolved V genes explain less than half, and the rest is unexplained. This sample holds roughly 97,000 clones; around nine tenths were observed only once. The ten largest make up roughly 3.3% of the sample. This specimen was peripheral blood, taken 28 days after the second dose of the MenACWY control vaccine. These receptors were obtained from an adult who received the MenACWY meningococcal vaccine as a control.

V gene TRBV7-3 combines with J gene TRBJ2-1; 12 nucleotides align to TRBD2. The CDR3 consists of 19 residues. Germline CDR1 SGHTA, CDR2 FQGTGA. V shed 5 bases and J 3 bases; nucleotides not matched to a gene: 14. CDR3 DNA: TGTGCCAGCAGCCCAATTGGGACTAGCGGGTTCTCCAACTACAATGAGCAGTTCTTC. It translates to CASSPIGTSGFSNYNEQFF. The full variable domain, rest sourced from reference TRBV7-3 and TRBJ2-1, is GAGVSQTPSNKVTEKGKYVELRCDPISGHTALYWYRQSLGQGPEFLIYFQGTGAADDSGLPNDRFFAVRPEGSVSTLKIQRTERGDSAVYLCASSPIGTSGFSNYNEQFFGPGTRLTVL.

The chain couples TRBV3-1 (or the pseudogene TRBV3-2) to TRBJ2-1; the D gene is possibly TRBD1 (6 bases). CDR1 is LGHDT and CDR2 is YNNKEL in the germline V gene (reference sequence). The CDR3 spans 14 residues. Trimming shortened V by 4 bases and J by 5 bases, and 12 bases separated the two germline ends. The CDR3 is CASSPWTANNEQFF. The CDR3 nucleotides are TGTGCCAGCAGCCCTTGGACAGCTAACAATGAGCAGTTCTTC.

The chain combines TRBV5-6 with TRBJ1-5; D is perhaps TRBD1 (6 bases). This CDR3 comprises 15 residues. CDR1 and CDR2 from the germline V gene are SGHDT and YYEEEE. V was clipped by 1 base and J by 2 bases, with 10 bases between them. This chain's CDR3 is CASSLSGERNQPQHF. CDR3 sequence (DNA): TGTGCCAGCAGCTTGTCAGGGGAACGCAATCAGCCCCAGCATTTT.

The chain is built from TRBV19 and TRBJ1-1; D gene ambiguous. The germline V and J ends were trimmed by 3 bases and 4 bases, with 9 bases remaining between them. This CDR3 has 13 amino acids. The V gene's germline CDR1 is LNHDA and CDR2 SQIVND (reference sequence). CDR3 DNA sequence: TGTGCCAGTAGTATTTCTTGGAGCACTGAAGCTTTCTTT. It translates to CASSISWSTEAFF.

V usage is TRBV6-5 and J usage is TRBJ2-7; D not certain. CDR3 length: 13 amino acids. V lost 5 bases to trimming and J lost 3 bases, with 11 bases between them. Germline V gene data show CDR1 as MNHEY and CDR2 as SVGAGI. DNA for the CDR3: TGTGCCAGCAGTCCCCGCCTTGGCTACGAGCAGTACTTC. Its protein product is CASSPRLGYEQYF.

The chain has TRBV11-2 and TRBJ2-1; perhaps TRBD1 as D (5 bases). There are 15 residues in the CDR3. Trimming removed 6 bases from V and 4 bases from J, with 16 bases in between. CDR1 and CDR2 from the germline V gene are SGHAT and FQNNGV. As DNA, the CDR3 is TGTGCCAGCAGTCCCTTCCCTGGGGCTTACAATGAGCAGTTCTTC. This encodes CASSPFPGAYNEQFF.

CDR3 sequence: CASSDPLSYNEQFF. The CDR3 DNA sequence: TGTGCCAGCAGCGATCCCCTATCCTACAATGAGCAGTTCTTC. The chain combines TRBV9 with TRBJ2-1; D gene ambiguous. The CDR3 is 14 residues long. V was clipped by 3 bases and J by 1 base, with 8 bases between them. CDR1 is SGDLS and CDR2 is YYNGEE in the germline V gene.

This clone turned up a few times. The chain couples TRBV7-9 to TRBJ2-5; D tentatively fits TRBD1 or TRBD2 (6 bases each). The CDR3 loop spans 16 amino acids. The V end was cut by 1 base, the J end by 2 bases, with 14 bases between. From germline, CDR1 is SEHNR and CDR2 FQNEAQ (reference sequence). As DNA, the CDR3 is TGTGCCAGCAGCTTAGGAGACCGGGGGCAGCAAGAGACCCAGTACTTC. Protein sequence: CASSLGDRGQQETQYF.

The chain recombines TRBV4-1 with TRBJ2-7, with TRBD1 matching over 8 bases. From germline, CDR1 is MGHRA and CDR2 YSYEKL. This CDR3 region has 15 residues. V shed 3 bases and J 3 bases; nucleotides not matched to a gene: 7. The CDR3 nucleotides are TGCGCCAGCAGCCAGGTTGACAGGGGAGGCTACGAGCAGTACTTC. Its protein product is CASSQVDRGGYEQYF.

J is TRBJ1-5 and V is TRBV24-1, with TRBD1 identical over 8 bases. The junction had 11 bases not matched to a gene; V was cut back by 2 bases and J by 6 bases. This CDR3 is 17 amino acids long. Germline V gives CDR1 KGHDR, CDR2 SFDVKD. Here the CDR3 DNA reads TGTGCCACCAGTGATTCCCGACAGGGGACGCCCGGTCAGCCCCAGCATTTT. This sequence encodes CATSDSRQGTPGQPQHF.

The rearrangement links TRBV28 to TRBJ1-3, with no clear D. The CDR3 is 15 amino acids. Per the germline V gene, CDR1 is MDHEN and CDR2 is SYDVKM. V lost 1 base and J lost 0, with 7 bases in between. The CDR3 loop is CASSLFGFSGNTIYF. The CDR3 DNA sequence: TGTGCCAGCAGTTTATTTGGTTTCTCTGGAAACACCATATATTTT.

The chain uses TRBV28 and TRBJ2-7; 8 bases fit TRBD2. The V gene end was trimmed by 1 base and the J gene end by 4 bases; junction bases not matched to a gene: 12. There are 17 residues in the CDR3. The germline V gene encodes CDR1 MDHEN and CDR2 SYDVKM. The CDR3 sequence is CASSLSTGGLAGYEQYF. Written as DNA, the CDR3 is TGTGCCAGCAGTTTATCAACCGGCGGTCTAGCGGGTTACGAGCAGTACTTC.

This chain uses TRBV5-1 with TRBJ2-7; D perhaps matches TRBD2 (5 bases). CDR3 size: 10 residues. Germline lookup yields CDR1 SGHRS and CDR2 YFSETQ. Trimming cost V 7 bases and J 11 bases, with 13 bases left between them. The CDR3 sequence: CASAVARKYF. For the CDR3, the DNA is TGCGCCAGCGCAGTAGCGAGGAAGTACTTC.

This sequence joins TRBV9 and TRBJ2-3; weak D call: TRBD2 (6 bases). The V gene's germline CDR1 is SGDLS and CDR2 YYNGEE. This CDR3 region has 17 residues. V was clipped by 0 bases and J by 6 bases, with 20 bases between them. This CDR3 reads CASSVEVGTFSTDTQYF. The CDR3, as DNA: TGTGCCAGCAGCGTAGAGGTGGGGACTTTCTCGACGGATACGCAGTATTTT.

The sample holds one count of this clone. This chain uses TRBV28 with TRBJ2-5, with D possibly matching TRBD1 (6 bases). Germline assignment: CDR1 MDHEN and CDR2 SYDVKM. The CDR3 covers 14 residues. V was shortened by 7 bases and J by 5 bases, with 17 bases between the two germline ends. The CDR3 DNA reads as TGTGCCAGCACCTCGGCAGGGGCAGTTGAGACCCAGTACTTC. As protein: CASTSAGAVETQYF. Drawing the rest from reference TRBV28 and TRBJ2-5, the complete variable domain is DVKVTQSSRYLVKRTGEKVFLECVQDMDHENMFWYRQDPGLGLRLIYFSYDVKMKEKGDIPEGYSVSREKKERFSLILESASTNQTSMYLCASTSAGAVETQYFGPGTRLLVL.

V and J are TRBV3-1 (or the pseudogene TRBV3-2) and TRBJ2-7; the match to TRBD2 covers 7 bases. From germline, CDR1 is LGHDT and CDR2 YNNKEL (reference sequence). The CDR3 totals 15 residues. After removal of 2 bases from V and 1 base from J, the junction contained 5 bases not matched to a gene. CDR3 bases: TGTGCCAGCAGCCAACCGATGGGGGGGTCCTACGAGCAGTACTTC. It codes for CASSQPMGGSYEQYF.

The rearrangement uses TRBV20-1 and TRBJ2-7; 10 nucleotides line up with TRBD1. Trimming took 3 bases from V and 6 from J; bases not matched to a gene: 8. The CDR3 extends over 14 amino acids. The V gene's germline CDR1 is DFQATT and CDR2 SNEGSKA (reference sequence). This CDR3 is CSASNWDRGGEQYF. For the CDR3, the DNA is TGCAGTGCTAGTAATTGGGACAGGGGCGGCGAGCAGTACTTC.

CDR3 amino acids: CASSRTNLGQNTEAFF. CDR3 nucleotides: TGCGCCAGCAGCCGAACTAATCTGGGACAAAACACTGAAGCTTTCTTT. The genes are TRBV4-1 and TRBJ1-1, with D possibly being TRBD1 (6 bases). Trimming stripped 4 bases from V and 2 bases from J, with 17 bases between. Looked up from germline, CDR1 is MGHRA and CDR2 is YSYEKL. This CDR3 is built from 16 residues.

This clone was detected a few times. The chain has TRBV23-1 and TRBJ2-2, with D possibly being TRBD1 or TRBD2 (5 bases each). TRBV23-1 belongs to the ORF category, with a function that is uncertain. Between the trimmed V and J ends, which lost 0 bases and 3 bases, there was a span of 8 bases. The CDR3 sequence is 15 residues long. As DNA, the CDR3 is TGCGCCAGCAGTCAATCGAGAGGGGACACCGGGGAGCTGTTTTTT. Protein sequence: CASSQSRGDTGELFF.

The V call is TRBV19, the J call TRBJ1-6, with D hard to call. The CDR3 runs to 13 residues. The germline V gene has CDR1 LNHDA and CDR2 SQIVND (reference sequence). Trimming left V 4 bases short and J 9 bases short, with 10 bases between. The CDR3 sequence: CASSKAFSSPLHF. For the CDR3, the DNA is TGTGCCAGTAGTAAGGCCTTTAGTTCACCCCTCCACTTT.

V is TRBV3-1 (or the pseudogene TRBV3-2) and J is TRBJ1-5; D is possibly TRBD1 (5 bases). This CDR3 has 16 amino acids. From germline, CDR1 is LGHDT and CDR2 YNNKEL (reference sequence). V lost 1 base and J 3 bases, leaving 13 bases between the germline ends. The CDR3 nucleotides read TGTGCCAGCAGCCAAGGCCCTCGGGGCCACAATCAGCCCCAGCATTTT. This translates into CASSQGPRGHNQPQHF.

This chain connects TRBV11-3 to TRBJ2-1, with 12 nucleotides matching TRBD2. V lost 5 bases, J lost 9 bases, and 14 bases stayed unmatched. Germline CDR1 reads SGHNT; CDR2 reads YENEEA. This CDR3 region has 17 residues. This chain's CDR3 is CASSPRLAGETLSEQFF. Here the CDR3 DNA reads TGTGCCAGCAGCCCGCGACTAGCGGGGGAAACCTTGAGTGAGCAGTTCTTC.

The CDR3: CASSPLGQGGKDTQYF. CDR3 bases: TGTGCCAGCAGCCCCCTGGGACAGGGGGGGAAGGATACGCAGTATTTT. This chain connects TRBV4-2 to TRBJ2-3, with 11 nucleotides matching TRBD1. The germline CDR1 and CDR2 sequences are LGHNA and YNFKEQ. J lost 6 bases, V lost 4 bases, and 9 bases had no gene match. The CDR3 totals 16 residues.

The gene calls are TRBV6-2 or TRBV6-3 and TRBJ1-6; a weak D match, TRBD1 (5 bases). V lost 2 bases and J 8 bases, leaving 16 bases between the germline ends. This CDR3 spans 16 amino acids. Germline CDR1 is MNHEY and CDR2 is SVGEGT. Written as DNA, the CDR3 is TGTGCCAGCAGTTACCCCCCAGGGACTCGGCATTCACCCCTCCACTTT. It translates to CASSYPPGTRHSPLHF.

The chain carries TRBV5-8 and TRBJ2-7, with unresolved D. The CDR3 contains 15 residues. Trimming cost V 0 bases and J 6 bases, with 16 bases left between them. CDR1 and CDR2 from the germline V gene are SGHTS and YDEGEE. The CDR3: CASSLVQLAVSEQYF. In DNA, the CDR3 is TGTGCCAGCAGCTTGGTCCAGTTGGCAGTTAGCGAGCAGTACTTC.